The 8 T cell receptor beta chains below come from one sample, sequenced in a study of control samples from healthy donors and cancer patients. Profiling relied on immunoSEQ multiplex PCR, and the TCRdb table lists in-frame clones only, not all of them. The table records about 100,000 clones, 85% of them present only once. The specimen was blood. The receptors here all came from a man younger than 40 in good health.

Here the CDR3 reads CASSLESGSDGYTF. CDR3 nucleotides: TGTGCCAGCAGCTTAGAGTCGGGCAGTGATGGCTACACCTTC. This chain joins TRBV7-2 and TRBJ1-2; D is undetermined. V was shortened by 1 base and J by 6 bases, with 12 bases between the two germline ends. This CDR3 comprises 14 residues. Looked up from germline, CDR1 is SGHTA and CDR2 is FQGNSA.

The V gene is TRBV5-1, the J gene TRBJ2-1; 12 positions agree with TRBD2. The germline V gene has CDR1 SGHRS and CDR2 YFSETQ. The junction had 15 bases not matched to a gene; V was cut back by 4 bases and J by 7 bases. This CDR3 is 18 amino acids long. The CDR3 coding sequence is TGCGCCAGCAGCCATGGTTGGCCCGGACTAGCGGGGATAAATGAGCAGTTCTTC. Translating it yields CASSHGWPGLAGINEQFF.

This clone was observed once. The V gene is TRBV28, the J gene TRBJ2-1; TRBD2 aligns across 9 bases. Germline-derived CDR1 and CDR2 are MDHEN and SYDVKM. The CDR3 totals 14 residues. The trim removed 7 bases at V and 9 bases at J, leaving 10 bases unmatched. CDR3 amino acids: CASNLGLAPGEQFF. The CDR3, as DNA: TGTGCCAGCAACCTAGGACTAGCGCCCGGTGAGCAGTTCTTC.

The CDR3 coding sequence is TGTGCCAGCAGGGCTACCCAATTGGGCAATCAGCCCCAGCATTTT. As protein: CASRATQLGNQPQHF. This chain connects TRBV2 to TRBJ1-5; D is unclear. CDR1 and CDR2 from the germline V gene are SNHLY and FYNNEI. There are 15 residues in the CDR3. Deletions cut 6 bases from V and 2 bases from J, with 14 bases between.

The chain has TRBV6-1 and TRBJ1-2; D remains ambiguous. CDR1 is MNHNS, CDR2 SASEGT, per germline. V gave up 2 bases and J gave up 4 bases, with 14 bases separating them. There are 15 residues in the CDR3. The CDR3 reads CASSENGVQTYGYTF. The CDR3 region has the DNA TGTGCCAGCAGTGAAAATGGCGTACAGACCTATGGCTACACCTTC.

Of note for this clone: The sample contains more than one DNA sequence encoding this CDR3. The chain joins TRBV5-1 to TRBJ2-6; no firm D call. Germline loops: CDR1 SGHRS, CDR2 YFSETQ. Trimming left V 0 bases short and J 0 bases short, with 7 bases between. This CDR3 comprises 16 residues. Written as DNA, the CDR3 is TGCGCCAGCAGCTTGGGCGGACCCTCTGGGGCCAACGTCCTGACTTTC. Its protein product is CASSLGGPSGANVLTF. Full variable domain (missing parts from reference TRBV5-1 and TRBJ2-6): KAGVTQTPRYLIKTRGQQVTLSCSPISGHRSVSWYQQTPGQGLQFLFEYFSETQRNKGNFPGRFSGRQFSNSRSEMNVSTLELGDSALYLCASSLGGPSGANVLTFGAGSRLTVL.

The chain employs TRBV6-5 and TRBJ2-1; 8 nucleotides line up with TRBD2. The CDR3 runs 15 residues. J was trimmed by 2 bases and V by 4 bases; bases with no gene match: 4. The V gene's germline CDR1 is MNHEY and CDR2 SVGAGI. The CDR3 nucleotides are TGTGCCAGCAGTTTACTAGCGGACACCTACAATGAGCAGTTCTTC. Translated: CASSLLADTYNEQFF.

The V call is TRBV7-6, the J call TRBJ2-2; weak D call: TRBD2 (5 bases). Per germline, CDR1 SGHVS and CDR2 FNYEAQ. The length of the CDR3 is 16 residues. V was cut by 2 bases and J by 0 bases, with 10 bases left in between. CDR3 in DNA: TGTGCCAGCAGCTTAAATCGGGAATCGAACACCGGGGAGCTGTTTTTT. Translated: CASSLNRESNTGELFF.